This T cell receptor beta chain originates from a study of human T cells and chemical hapten exposure. In the source study's methods: Sample TCR totals centred on a median of approximately 100,000, ranging about 20,000 to 700,000. TCRdb reprocessed the RACE reads via MiXCR and lists one record per CDR3 protein. None of the V and J calls come from the authors' own analysis; TCRdb made them. Among tens of thousands of distinct CDR3 sequences, about 9.4% were seen once, and the ten largest hold about 5%. Per the germline V gene, CDR1 is SGHNT and CDR2 is YYREEE (reference sequence). This CDR3 comprises 13 residues. Trimming cost V 1 base and J 2 bases, with 6 bases left between them. Time point defined: patch test 2, 6 weeks after DPC sensitization. Treatment meaning: therapeutic diphenylcyclopropenone sensitization with weekly scalp DPC.

The specimen was whole blood, collected in connection with sensitization to the hapten diphenylcyclopropenone (DPC). The clonotype was recovered from a woman aged 50 to 65 with alopecia areata. Some clones in this sample may be carry-over from other donors' samples. The rearrangement uses TRBV5-4 and TRBJ1-2; D unclear. The CDR3: CASSLRGNYGYTF. For the CDR3, the DNA is TGTGCCAGCAGCTTGAGAGGGAACTATGGCTACACCTTC.